These 2 T cell receptor beta chains came from one sample sequenced in a study of cytomegalovirus exposure and HLA in healthy donors. A multiplex PCR was run with 60 Vbeta primers and 13 Jbeta primers. Some clones are missing from TCRdb's copy, which holds only in-frame ones; the method was immunoSEQ multiplex PCR. The table lists 150,000 to 200,000 clones, approximately 78% of them singletons. The material sequenced was PBMCs. The origin of the receptors is a woman under 30 in good health and CMV-seronegative.

The chain is built from TRBV10-3 and TRBJ2-7; 7 bases map to TRBD2. The CDR3 runs 15 residues. After removal of 2 bases from V and 2 bases from J, the junction contained 6 bases not matched to a gene. CDR1 is ENHRY, CDR2 SYGVKD, per germline. The CDR3 loop reads CAISEGGGRAYEQYF. CDR3 nucleotide sequence: TGTGCCATCAGTGAGGGTGGTGGGAGGGCCTACGAGCAGTACTTC.

This chain uses TRBV18 with TRBJ1-2; the match to TRBD1 covers 7 bases. V gave up 4 bases and J gave up 0 bases; unmatched junction bases: 5. The CDR3 extends over 15 amino acids. Germline CDR1 is KGHSH and CDR2 is LQKENI. The CDR3 sequence: CASSLGQATNYGYTF. CDR3 coding DNA: TGTGCCAGCTCACTAGGACAGGCTACTAACTATGGCTACACCTTC.